This paragraph covers one T cell receptor beta chain sequence. The data were taken from a study of blood T cell repertoires in COVID-19. Study-level background: Nucleic acid was either cDNA or gDNA, and it came from T cells, B-cell-depleted T cells, or PBMCs.

Germline assignment: CDR1 MNHNS and CDR2 SASEGT. There are 14 residues in the CDR3. The V gene lost 0 bases and the J gene lost 8 bases, with 11 bases spanning the gap. Libraries were prepared by immunoSEQ multiplex PCR; TCRdb keeps only in-frame clonotypes and omits some of them. The sample holds under 250,000 clones, just over 90% seen once. The chain couples TRBV6-1 to TRBJ2-1; D not resolved. This clonotype was obtained from a man in his thirties or forties with acute or convalescent COVID-19. Input material: peripheral blood. DNA for the CDR3: TGTGCCAGCAGTGAAGCGGTCATTGGCCATGAGCAGTTCTTC. The encoded protein is CASSEAVIGHEQFF.